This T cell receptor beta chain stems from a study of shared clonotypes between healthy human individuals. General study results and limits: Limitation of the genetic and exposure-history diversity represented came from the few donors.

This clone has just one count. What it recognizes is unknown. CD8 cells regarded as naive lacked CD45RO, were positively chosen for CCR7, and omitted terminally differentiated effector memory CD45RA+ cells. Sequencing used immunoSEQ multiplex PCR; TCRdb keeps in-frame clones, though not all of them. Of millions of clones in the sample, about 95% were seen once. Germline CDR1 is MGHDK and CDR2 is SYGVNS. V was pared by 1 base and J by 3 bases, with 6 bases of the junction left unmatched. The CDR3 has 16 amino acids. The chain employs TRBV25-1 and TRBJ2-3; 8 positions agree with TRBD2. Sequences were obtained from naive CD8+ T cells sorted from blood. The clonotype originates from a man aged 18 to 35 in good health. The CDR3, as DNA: TGTGCCAGCAGTGAATTGGCTAGCGGGTGGACAGATACGCAGTATTTT. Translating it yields CASSELASGWTDTQYF.